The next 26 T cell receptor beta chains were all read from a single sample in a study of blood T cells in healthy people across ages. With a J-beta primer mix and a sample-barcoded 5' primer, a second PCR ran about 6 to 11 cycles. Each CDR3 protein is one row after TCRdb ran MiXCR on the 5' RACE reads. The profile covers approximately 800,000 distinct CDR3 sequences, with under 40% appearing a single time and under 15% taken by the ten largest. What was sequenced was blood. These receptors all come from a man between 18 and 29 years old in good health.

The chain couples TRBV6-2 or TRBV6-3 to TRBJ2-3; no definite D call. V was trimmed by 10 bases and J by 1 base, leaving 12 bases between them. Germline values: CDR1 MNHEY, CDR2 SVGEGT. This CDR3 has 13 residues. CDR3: CAISGGGTDTQYF. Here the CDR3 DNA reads TGTGCCATCTCCGGCGGCGGCACAGATACGCAGTATTTT.

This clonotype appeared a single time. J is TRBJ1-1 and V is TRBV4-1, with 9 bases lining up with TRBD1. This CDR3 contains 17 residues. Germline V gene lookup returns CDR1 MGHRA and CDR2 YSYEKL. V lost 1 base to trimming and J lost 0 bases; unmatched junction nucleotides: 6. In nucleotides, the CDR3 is TGCGCCAGCAGCCAAGGACGACAGGGGGGTATGAACACTGAAGCTTTCTTT. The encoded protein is CASSQGRQGGMNTEAFF.

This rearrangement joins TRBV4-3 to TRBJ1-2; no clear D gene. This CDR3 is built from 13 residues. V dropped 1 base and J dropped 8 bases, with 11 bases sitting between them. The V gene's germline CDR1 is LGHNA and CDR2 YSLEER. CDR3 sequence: CASSQAGLRGYTF. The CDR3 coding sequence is TGCGCCAGCAGCCAAGCGGGGTTGAGGGGCTACACCTTC.

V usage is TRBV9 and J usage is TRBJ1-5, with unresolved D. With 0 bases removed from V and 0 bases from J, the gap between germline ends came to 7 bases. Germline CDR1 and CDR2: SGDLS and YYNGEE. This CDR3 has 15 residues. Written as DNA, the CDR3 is TGTGCCAGCAGCGTAGGAGGCACTAGCAATCAGCCCCAGCATTTT. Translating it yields CASSVGGTSNQPQHF.

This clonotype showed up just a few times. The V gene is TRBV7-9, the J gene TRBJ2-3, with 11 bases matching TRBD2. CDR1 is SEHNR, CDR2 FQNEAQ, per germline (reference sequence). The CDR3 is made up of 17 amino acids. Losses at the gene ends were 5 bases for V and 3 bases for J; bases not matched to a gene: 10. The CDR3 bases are TGTGCCAGCAGCCCCTTAGCGGGGGGGCCTATGACAGATACGCAGTATTTT. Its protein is CASSPLAGGPMTDTQYF.

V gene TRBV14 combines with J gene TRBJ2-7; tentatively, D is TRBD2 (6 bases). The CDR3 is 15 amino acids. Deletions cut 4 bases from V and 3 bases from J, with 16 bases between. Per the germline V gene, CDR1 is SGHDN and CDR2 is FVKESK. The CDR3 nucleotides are TGTGCCAGCAGCCGGAGTGGGGCGGGGAACTACGAGCAGTACTTC. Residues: CASSRSGAGNYEQYF. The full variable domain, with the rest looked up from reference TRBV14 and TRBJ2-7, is EAGVTQFPSHSVIEKGQTVTLRCDPISGHDNLYWYRRVMGKEIKFLLHFVKESKQDESGMPNNRFLAERTGGTYSTLKVQPAELEDSGVYFCASSRSGAGNYEQYFGPGTRLTVT.

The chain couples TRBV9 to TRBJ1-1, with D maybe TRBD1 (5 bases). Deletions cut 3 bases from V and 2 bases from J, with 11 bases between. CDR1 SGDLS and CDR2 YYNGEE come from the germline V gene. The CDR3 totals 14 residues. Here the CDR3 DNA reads TGTGCCAGCAGCGCATCGACAGCTAACACTGAAGCTTTCTTT. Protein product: CASSASTANTEAFF.

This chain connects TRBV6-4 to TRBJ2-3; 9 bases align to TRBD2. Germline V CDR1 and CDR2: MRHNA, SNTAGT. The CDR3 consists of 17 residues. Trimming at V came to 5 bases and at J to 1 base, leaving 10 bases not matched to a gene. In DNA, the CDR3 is TGTGCCAGCAGTAAATATCCTAGCGGGGAAGGCACAGATACGCAGTATTTT. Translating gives CASSKYPSGEGTDTQYF.

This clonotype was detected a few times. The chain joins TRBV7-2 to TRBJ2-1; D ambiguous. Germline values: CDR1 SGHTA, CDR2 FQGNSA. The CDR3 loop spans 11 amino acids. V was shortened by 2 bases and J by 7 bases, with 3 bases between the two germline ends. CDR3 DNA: TGTGCCAGCAGCTTAATGAATGAGCAGTTCTTC. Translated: CASSLMNEQFF.

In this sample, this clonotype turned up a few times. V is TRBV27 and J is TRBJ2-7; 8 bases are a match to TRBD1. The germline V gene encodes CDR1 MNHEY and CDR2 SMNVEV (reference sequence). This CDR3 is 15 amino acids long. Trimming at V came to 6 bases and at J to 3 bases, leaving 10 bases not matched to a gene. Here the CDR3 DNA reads TGTGCCAGCAGCAATCAGGGGGCCGGATTCTACGAGCAGTACTTC. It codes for CASSNQGAGFYEQYF.

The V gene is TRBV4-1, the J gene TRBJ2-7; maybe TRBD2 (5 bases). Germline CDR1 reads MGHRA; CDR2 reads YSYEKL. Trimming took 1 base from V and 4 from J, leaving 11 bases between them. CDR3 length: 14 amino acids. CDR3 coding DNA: TGCGCCAGCAGCCAAGTTGCGGGTCCTTACGAGCAGTACTTC. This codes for CASSQVAGPYEQYF.

CDR3 protein: CSVGTTGNTYEQYF. DNA of the CDR3: TGCAGTGTGGGAACTACCGGGAATACCTACGAGCAGTACTTC. This chain joins TRBV20-1 and TRBJ2-7, with D perhaps matching TRBD2 (5 bases). This CDR3 comprises 14 residues. Germline CDR1 reads DFQATT; CDR2 reads SNEGSKA (reference sequence). Deletions cut 7 bases from V and 2 bases from J, with 18 bases between.

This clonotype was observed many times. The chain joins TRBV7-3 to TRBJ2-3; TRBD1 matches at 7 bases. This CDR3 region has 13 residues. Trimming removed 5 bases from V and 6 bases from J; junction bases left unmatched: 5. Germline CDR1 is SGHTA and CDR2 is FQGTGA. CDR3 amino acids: CASSPGGGDTQYF. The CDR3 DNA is TGTGCCAGCAGCCCAGGGGGTGGTGATACGCAGTATTTT.

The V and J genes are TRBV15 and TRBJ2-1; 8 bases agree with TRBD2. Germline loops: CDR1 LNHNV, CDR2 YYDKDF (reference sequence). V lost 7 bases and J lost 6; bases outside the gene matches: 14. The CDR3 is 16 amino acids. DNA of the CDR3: TGTGCCACCACCCGAGACGGGGGGGCTAGTCCCAATGAGCAGTTCTTC. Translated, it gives CATTRDGGASPNEQFF.

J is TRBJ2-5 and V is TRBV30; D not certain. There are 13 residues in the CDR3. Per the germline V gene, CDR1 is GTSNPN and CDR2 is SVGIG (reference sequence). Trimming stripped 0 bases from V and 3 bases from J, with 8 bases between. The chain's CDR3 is CAWSVQPKETQYF. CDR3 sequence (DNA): TGTGCCTGGAGTGTTCAGCCAAAAGAGACCCAGTACTTC.

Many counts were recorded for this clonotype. As DNA, the CDR3 is TGCGCCAGCAGCCAAGTAGCTGTTGGGGAGACCCAGTACTTC. Translation: CASSQVAVGETQYF. V usage is TRBV4-1 and J usage is TRBJ2-5; no clear D. The germline V gene encodes CDR1 MGHRA and CDR2 YSYEKL. V gave up 1 base and J gave up 5 bases, with 11 bases separating them. This CDR3 has 14 amino acids.

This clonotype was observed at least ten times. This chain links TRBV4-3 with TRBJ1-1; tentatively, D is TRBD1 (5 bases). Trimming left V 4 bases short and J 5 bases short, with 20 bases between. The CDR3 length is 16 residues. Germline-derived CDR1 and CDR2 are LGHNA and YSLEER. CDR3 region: CASSLDQRRGGTEAFF. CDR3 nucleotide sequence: TGCGCCAGCAGCCTTGATCAGCGCCGGGGCGGGACTGAAGCTTTCTTT.

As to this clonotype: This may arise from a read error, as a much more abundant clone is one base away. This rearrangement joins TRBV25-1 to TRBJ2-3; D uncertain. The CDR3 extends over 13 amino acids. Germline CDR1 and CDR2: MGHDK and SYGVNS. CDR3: CASSDLLTDMQYF. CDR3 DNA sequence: TGTGCCAGCAGCGACTTACTCACAGATATGCAGTATTTT.

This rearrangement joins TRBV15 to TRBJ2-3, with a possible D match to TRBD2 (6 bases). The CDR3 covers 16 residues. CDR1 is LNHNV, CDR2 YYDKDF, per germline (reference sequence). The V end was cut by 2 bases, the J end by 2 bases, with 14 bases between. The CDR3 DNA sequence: TGTGCCACCAGCAGATATAGCGGCCTAAACACAGATACGCAGTATTTT. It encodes CATSRYSGLNTDTQYF.

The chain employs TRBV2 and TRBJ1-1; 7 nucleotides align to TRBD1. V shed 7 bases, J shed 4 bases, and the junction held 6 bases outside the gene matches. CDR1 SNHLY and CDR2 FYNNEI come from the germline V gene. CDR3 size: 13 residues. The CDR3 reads CASTTGEGTEAFF. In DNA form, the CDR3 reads TGTGCCAGCACCACAGGGGAGGGCACTGAAGCTTTCTTT.

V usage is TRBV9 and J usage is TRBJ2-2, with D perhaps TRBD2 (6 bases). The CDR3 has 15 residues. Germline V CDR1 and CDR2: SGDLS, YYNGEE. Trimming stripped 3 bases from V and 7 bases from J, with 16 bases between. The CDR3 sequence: CASSGGTLNGGELFF. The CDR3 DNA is TGTGCCAGCAGCGGCGGGACTCTTAACGGCGGGGAGCTGTTTTTT. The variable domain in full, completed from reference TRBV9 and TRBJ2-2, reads DSGVTQTPKHLITATGQRVTLRCSPRSGDLSVYWYQQSLDQGLQFLIQYYNGEERAKGNILERFSAQQFPDLHSELNLSSLELGDSALYFCASSGGTLNGGELFFGEGSRLTVL.

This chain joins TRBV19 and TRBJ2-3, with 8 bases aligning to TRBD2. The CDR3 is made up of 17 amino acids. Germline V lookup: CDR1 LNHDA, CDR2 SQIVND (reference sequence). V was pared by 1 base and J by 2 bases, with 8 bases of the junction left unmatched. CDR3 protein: CASSIAAGGLLTDTQYF. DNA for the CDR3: TGTGCCAGTAGTATAGCGGCGGGGGGACTACTCACAGATACGCAGTATTTT.

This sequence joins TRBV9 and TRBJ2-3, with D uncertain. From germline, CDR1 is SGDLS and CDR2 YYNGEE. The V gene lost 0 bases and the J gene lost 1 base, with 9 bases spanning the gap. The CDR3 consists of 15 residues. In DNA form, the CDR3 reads TGTGCCAGCAGCGTAGTGGCGGAAGGCACAGATACGCAGTATTTT. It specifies CASSVVAEGTDTQYF.

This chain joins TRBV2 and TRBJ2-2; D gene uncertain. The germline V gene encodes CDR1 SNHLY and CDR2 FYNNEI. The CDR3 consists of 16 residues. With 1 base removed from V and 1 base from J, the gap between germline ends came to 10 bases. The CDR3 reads CASSEGAAENTGELFF. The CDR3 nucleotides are TGTGCCAGCAGTGAAGGTGCAGCCGAGAACACCGGGGAGCTGTTTTTT.

The CDR3 nucleotides read TGTGCCAGCAGCTTAGACGAGTATCAGCCCCAGCATTTT. Its protein product is CASSLDEYQPQHF. The V call is TRBV7-9, the J call TRBJ1-5, with D unresolved. V shed 1 base and J shed 5 bases, with 6 bases lying between them. CDR1 is SEHNR, CDR2 FQNEAQ, per germline (reference sequence). This CDR3 contains 13 residues.

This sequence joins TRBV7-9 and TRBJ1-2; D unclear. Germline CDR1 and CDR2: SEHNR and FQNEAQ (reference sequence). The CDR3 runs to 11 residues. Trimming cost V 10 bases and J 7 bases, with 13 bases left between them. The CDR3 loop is CATRPDRGYTF. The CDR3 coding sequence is TGTGCCACCCGACCCGACCGTGGCTACACCTTC.